This is a list of T cell receptor beta chains from one sample in a study of cytomegalovirus exposure and HLA in healthy donors. TCRdb keeps only in-frame clones here, not all; method: immunoSEQ multiplex PCR. The data show around 180,000 clones, 65% to 85% seen once. Sequencing was performed on PBMCs. The receptors derive from a man in his 60s in good health and CMV-seronegative. CDR3s include the opening cysteine and the closing phenylalanine or tryptophan. D genes are given only for firm matches. Not all rows give a size; the values are once, few, many and, for expanded clones, a class.

J gene	clone size	D gene	V gene	CDR3 protein	CDR3 DNA
TRBJ2-1	.	.	TRBV6-4	CASSDWAGYEQFF	TGTGCCAGCAGTGACTGGGCAGGGTATGAGCAGTTCTTC
TRBJ2-3	.	.	TRBV6-1	CASTLADTQYF	TGTGCCAGCACCCTAGCAGATACGCAGTATTTT
TRBJ2-7	.	TRBD1	TRBV5-4	CASSPQGLPDYEQYF	TGTGCCAGCAGCCCACAGGGGCTTCCCGACTACGAGCAGTACTTC
TRBJ2-7	.	.	TRBV28	CASTRALAGLKYEQYF	TGTGCCAGCACCCGTGCCCTGGCGGGATTGAAGTACGAGCAGTACTTC
TRBJ1-3	.	TRBD1	TRBV5-1	CASTLGTAAGNTIYF	TGCGCCAGCACCTTGGGGACAGCCGCTGGAAACACCATATATTTT
TRBJ2-3	.	TRBD1	TRBV7-2	CASSPGQGTDTQYF	TGTGCCAGCAGCCCCGGACAGGGCACAGATACGCAGTATTTT
TRBJ1-2	.	.	TRBV7-9	CASSSALLQGGYTF	TGTGCCAGCAGCTCCGCCCTATTACAGGGTGGCTACACCTTC
TRBJ2-5	.	TRBD2	TRBV27	CASNQLGTSVQETQYF	TGTGCCAGCAACCAGTTGGGGACTAGCGTACAAGAGACCCAGTACTTC
TRBJ2-3	.	TRBD2	TRBV4-1	CASSHIRGTTSSTDTQYF	TGCGCCAGCAGCCACATACGCGGGACTACCTCTAGCACAGATACGCAGTATTTT
TRBJ1-3	.	.	TRBV2	CASRYTGSGNTIYF	TGTGCCAGCAGGTACACAGGGTCTGGAAACACCATATATTTT
TRBJ1-2	once	.	TRBV25-1	CASSEGALSNYGYTF	TGTGCCAGCAGTGAAGGGGCCCTATCTAACTATGGCTACACCTTC